The clone carrying this T cell receptor beta chain is labeled as medium-sized. Its cognate antigen is unknown. The read ends 3 residues early relative to the CDR3; the germline J gene fills the gap. This table comes from immunoSEQ multiplex PCR, and its TCRdb copy is limited to in-frame clones, with some not included. This sample shows some 25,000 clones and no singletons; 4% rests with the ten largest. Reduced serum IgG, IgA and/or IgM plus specific antibody deficiency defined CVID. Heparinized whole blood, 5 to 8 ml, came from each donor. The junction had 2 bases not matched to a gene; V was cut back by 6 bases and J by 1 base. Germline CDR1 and CDR2: SNHLY and FYNNEI. This CDR3 is 13 amino acids long. The data stem from a study of T cell clonality in common variable immunodeficiency. General study findings and limits: CVID subjects showed higher TCRbeta clonality than healthy controls. Reportedly, TCR beta sequences from common variable immunodeficiency showed fewer deletions and N-nucleotide insertions.

The source of this sequence is a human donor with common variable immunodeficiency. The sample consisted of peripheral blood mononuclear cells. V is TRBV2 and J is TRBJ1-2; 7 nucleotides agree with TRBD1. CDR3 sequence: CASRGQNNYGYTF. Incomplete CDR3 DNA: TGTGCCAGCAGGGGACAGAATAACTATGGC. The whole variable domain, filled in from reference TRBV2 and TRBJ1-2, reads EPEVTQTPSHQVTQMGQEVILRCVPISNHLYFYWYRQILGQKVEFLVSFYNNEISEKSEIFDDQFSVERPDGSNFTLKIRSTKLEDSAMYFCASRGQNNYGYTFGSGTRLTVV.